This T cell receptor (beta chain) was found in a study of a mutant IDH1 vaccine in newly diagnosed glioma (dated by TCRdb to about 2021). Looking at the study overall: Eight vaccinations were administered to patients in weeks 1, 3, 5, 7, 11, 15, 19 and 23, corresponding to visits V03 through V10. Of the 25 to 40 patients who were treated, around 62% were male and approximately 40% were female, and the mean age was approximately 40 years. Longitudinal TCRB deep sequencing was done for 25 to 30 treated patients, wherever samples were available for exploratory analyses. Before enrollment, most patients had been given radiochemotherapy with temozolomide as standard therapy, while the rest had received either radiotherapy alone or temozolomide alone. Peripheral blood was drawn at six visits: V03 (baseline), V05, V07, V10, V12 and V13. Vaccination began 4-6 weeks after radiotherapy alone, or alongside temozolomide cycles in the chemotherapy-containing groups.

Libraries were prepared through the immunoSEQ multiplex PCR assay. Rearranged TCR beta chain sequences were amplified with the hsTCRB Kit following the manufacturer's protocol. An Illumina MiSeq was used to sequence the TCRB libraries. The authors' analysis ran thus. The proprietary platform of the kit vendor was used for demultiplexing, trimming and gene mapping. TCRdb stores this immuneACCESS table with in-frame sequences only. Part of the clones is absent; in the studies checked, under half of the shortfall reflects unresolved V genes, and no reason is known for the rest. Clonal size and the V and J genes are those of that table, whereas D and trimming came from the DNA. In all, the sample holds about 56,000 clones, and over 70% of those were seen once. The top ten clonotypes cover about 1.5% of the sample. General findings and caveats noted by the study authors: The authors stated that sample limitations prevented analyses of patient blood samples from being reproduced. PBMC samples for TCRB deep sequencing were selected based on availability. Immune responses induced by the vaccine were seen in about 93% of patients across multiple MHC alleles. No apparent relationship was observed between pseudoprogression and alterations in the top peripheral T cell clonotypes detected by TCRB sequencing.

Remarks on this clone: Its antigen is unknown. No qualities accompany the bases; no much larger clone lies one base away.

Trimming leaves V shorter by 0 bases and J shorter by 2 bases, with the junction holding 5 bases beyond the gene matches. CDR1 and CDR2, per the germline V gene, are SGHDN and FVKESK. The CDR3, from cysteine to phenylalanine, totals 18 residues. The DNA shown is the 54-base CDR3, in frame from base 1. The sample's time point label, in plain terms: week 23, last vaccination. Each vaccine dose was 300 ug of a 20-mer mutant IDH1 peptide in Montanide, given subcutaneously with topical imiquimod. Donors had newly diagnosed WHO grade 3 or 4 IDH1-mutant astrocytomas with loss of nuclear ATRX. The samples were drawn from NOA16, a multicentre, single-arm, open-label phase I trial in Germany that tested a mutant IDH1 peptide vaccine in humans for the first time. Genomic DNA for TCRB sequencing was isolated from EDTA blood with the DNeasy Blood and Tissue Kit.

The V and J genes are TRBV14 and TRBJ2-1; 12 of the junction bases match TRBD2. The clonotype comes from a middle-aged man with glioma. This material consisted of PBMCs, taken from a glioma patient whose treatment included an IDH1 peptide vaccine. The bases are TGTGCCAGCAGCCAAGAGTTGACTAGCGGGAGACCCTACAATGAGCAGTTCTTC. Protein translation: CASSQELTSGRPYNEQFF.